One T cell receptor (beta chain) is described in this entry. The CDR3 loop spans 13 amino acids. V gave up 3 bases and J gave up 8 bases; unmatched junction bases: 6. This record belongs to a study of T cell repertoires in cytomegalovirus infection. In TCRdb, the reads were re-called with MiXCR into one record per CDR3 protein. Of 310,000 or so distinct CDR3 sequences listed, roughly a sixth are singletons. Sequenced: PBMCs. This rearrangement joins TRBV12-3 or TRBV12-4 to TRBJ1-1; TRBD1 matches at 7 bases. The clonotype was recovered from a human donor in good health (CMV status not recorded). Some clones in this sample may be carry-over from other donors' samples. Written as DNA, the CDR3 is TGTGCCAGCAGTTTTAGGGGGCCCCAAGAAGCTTTCTTT. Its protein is CASSFRGPQEAFF.